A selection of T cell receptor beta chains follows, all from one sample in a study of CD8 T cells in ankylosing spondylitis. One entry per CDR3 protein results from TCRdb running MiXCR on the 5' RACE reads. Found here are hundreds of thousands of distinct CDR3 sequences, approximately 10% of them singletons; the top ten hold less than 0.65%. The sequencing input was blood, either unsorted or a sorted T cell fraction (not recorded which). The receptors were sampled from a male donor with ankylosing spondylitis. Both conserved end residues are part of each CDR3. Fields, in order: D gene, V gene, clone size, J gene, CDR3 protein, CDR3 DNA. The D gene is left open where the match is weak. A row's size may be missing; if present it is once, few, many or a size class.

d_call: NA; v_call: TRBV2; clone_size: NA; j_call: TRBJ2-3; cdr3_aa: CASSEAGPDTQYF; cdr3_nt: TGTGCCAGCAGTGAGGCAGGGCCCGATACGCAGTATTTT
d_call: NA; v_call: TRBV20-1; clone_size: few; j_call: TRBJ2-5; cdr3_aa: CSARKIEKETQYF; cdr3_nt: TGCAGTGCTAGAAAAATAGAGAAAGAGACCCAGTACTTC
d_call: NA; v_call: TRBV2; clone_size: few; j_call: TRBJ1-2; cdr3_aa: CASSQTARPEGGPSYGYTF; cdr3_nt: TGTGCCAGCAGTCAAACCGCCAGACCCGAGGGAGGACCGAGCTATGGCTACACCTTC
d_call: TRBD1; v_call: TRBV5-1; clone_size: few; j_call: TRBJ2-5; cdr3_aa: CASSLTGTGGQETQYF; cdr3_nt: TGCGCCAGCAGCTTGACCGGGACAGGGGGGCAAGAGACCCAGTACTTC
d_call: NA; v_call: TRBV29-1; clone_size: many; j_call: TRBJ2-1; cdr3_aa: CSGAGAVINEQFF; cdr3_nt: TGCAGCGGGGCCGGGGCCGTAATCAATGAGCAGTTCTTC
d_call: NA; v_call: TRBV10-3; clone_size: few; j_call: TRBJ1-2; cdr3_aa: CAISTSDLANGYTF; cdr3_nt: TGTGCCATCAGCACTTCGGACCTTGCCAATGGCTACACCTTC
d_call: NA; v_call: TRBV30; clone_size: NA; j_call: TRBJ1-1; cdr3_aa: CAWTKVVADTEAFF; cdr3_nt: TGTGCCTGGACGAAGGTGGTGGCGGACACTGAAGCTTTCTTT
d_call: NA; v_call: TRBV21-1; clone_size: few; j_call: TRBJ1-6; cdr3_aa: CASSGQDGGPNSPLHF; cdr3_nt: TGTGCCAGCAGCGGGCAAGACGGAGGACCCAATTCACCCCTCCACTTT
d_call: TRBD2; v_call: TRBV10-3; clone_size: NA; j_call: TRBJ2-7; cdr3_aa: CAIRGGLAAYEQYF; cdr3_nt: TGTGCCATCAGGGGGGGACTAGCGGCCTACGAGCAGTACTTC
d_call: NA; v_call: TRBV6-1; clone_size: NA; j_call: TRBJ1-1; cdr3_aa: CASQGQIGTEAFF; cdr3_nt: TGTGCCAGCCAGGGACAAATTGGGACTGAAGCTTTCTTT